The rows below give T cell receptor beta chains drawn from one sample of a study of blood T cells in healthy people across ages. Using its own MiXCR run on the 5' RACE reads, TCRdb lists one record per CDR3 protein. This sample has fewer than 2,000,000 distinct CDR3 sequences, with approximately 40% found just once. Sample: blood. These receptors came from a human donor in good health. The CDR3 runs from the conserved cysteine through the conserved F or W. The D gene is left open where the match is weak. Only some rows state a clone size, as once, few, many or a class for expanded clones.

D gene	V gene	J gene	clone size	CDR3 protein	CDR3 DNA
-	TRBV11-1	TRBJ2-7	few	CASSRSTTYEQYF	TGTGCCAGCAGCCGATCTACAACCTACGAGCAGTACTTC
-	TRBV27	TRBJ2-7	-	CASSPTDSAYYEQYF	TGTGCCAGCAGTCCGACAGACTCGGCTTACTACGAGCAGTACTTC
-	TRBV12-3/TRBV12-4	TRBJ2-1	-	CASYDRAGPNYNEQFF	TGTGCCAGCTATGACCGGGCGGGACCAAACTACAATGAGCAGTTCTTC
-	TRBV4-3	TRBJ2-7	-	CASSPRPPKNRAYEQYF	TGCGCCAGCAGCCCTCGTCCCCCGAAGAACCGAGCCTACGAGCAGTACTTC
-	TRBV18	TRBJ2-1	few	CASSSASLEEQFF	TGTGCCAGCTCCTCGGCCTCCCTTGAGGAGCAGTTCTTC
-	TRBV6-6	TRBJ2-7	few	CASSPDTFYEQYF	TGTGCCAGCAGTCCCGACACGTTCTACGAGCAGTACTTC
-	TRBV28	TRBJ2-5	-	CASTTRTAQETQYF	TGTGCCAGCACCACAAGGACGGCTCAAGAGACCCAGTACTTC
-	TRBV6-5	TRBJ2-3	-	CASSLAGPPTDAQYF	TGTGCCAGCAGTCTGGCGGGGCCACCCACAGATGCGCAGTATTTT
-	TRBV3-1	TRBJ1-2	-	CASSQGMDSSYGYTF	TGTGCCAGCAGCCAAGGGATGGACAGCTCCTATGGCTACACCTTC
-	TRBV11-3	TRBJ1-2	-	CASSLGGEPRGPDYGYTF	TGTGCCAGCAGCTTAGGAGGAGAGCCCAGGGGACCCGACTATGGCTACACCTTC
TRBD1	TRBV11-3	TRBJ1-4	-	CASSSSPGQAAYNEKLFF	TGTGCCAGCAGCTCGAGCCCGGGACAGGCGGCTTATAATGAAAAACTGTTTTTT
-	TRBV5-1	TRBJ2-1	-	CASSLNLDNEQFF	TGCGCCAGCAGCTTGAATCTGGACAATGAGCAGTTCTTC
TRBD1	TRBV28	TRBJ1-1	once	CASSPRDRPEAFF	TGTGCCAGCAGTCCCAGGGACAGGCCTGAAGCTTTCTTT
TRBD1	TRBV3-1	TRBJ1-2	-	CASSRPGQGAWGYTF	TGTGCCAGCAGCCGACCGGGACAGGGGGCTTGGGGCTACACCTTC
-	TRBV11-2	TRBJ2-5	-	CASSLGGKRETQYF	TGTGCCAGCAGCTTAGGGGGCAAGAGAGAGACCCAGTACTTC
TRBD1	TRBV9	TRBJ1-2	-	CASSVGGDSYYGYTF	TGTGCCAGCAGCGTAGGAGGGGACAGTTACTATGGCTACACCTTC
TRBD1	TRBV7-2	TRBJ2-5	-	CASSLAETGGETQYF	TGTGCCAGCAGCTTAGCGGAGACAGGGGGAGAGACCCAGTACTTC
-	TRBV3-1	TRBJ2-3	few	CASSQAWGTQYF	TGTGCCAGCAGCCAAGCCTGGGGGACGCAGTATTTT
-	TRBV7-2	TRBJ2-2	few	CASSLGAGTGELFF	TGTGCCAGCAGCTTAGGAGCCGGTACCGGGGAGCTGTTTTTT
-	TRBV11-2	TRBJ2-5	few	CASSDLRGVWETQYF	TGTGCCAGCAGCGACCTGAGGGGGGTTTGGGAGACCCAGTACTTC
TRBD2	TRBV7-2	TRBJ2-5	-	CASSLDVREETQYF	TGTGCCAGCAGCTTAGACGTGCGGGAGGAGACCCAGTACTTC
-	TRBV20-1	TRBJ2-6	few	CSARTLFRGSGANVLTF	TGCAGTGCTCGGACACTCTTCCGGGGCTCTGGGGCCAACGTCCTGACTTTC
-	TRBV20-1	TRBJ2-3	-	CSAPQTATDTQYF	TGCAGTGCTCCCCAGACTGCCACAGATACGCAGTATTTT
-	TRBV2	TRBJ2-5	-	CASRGSPGETQYF	TGTGCCAGCCGGGGGTCCCCGGGGGAGACCCAGTACTTC
TRBD2	TRBV6-1	TRBJ2-1	-	CASSTIRTSGVANEQFF	TGTGCCAGCAGCACCATTCGGACTAGTGGGGTGGCGAATGAGCAGTTCTTC
-	TRBV24-1	TRBJ1-2	-	CATSDCRPLLTYGYTF	TGTGCCACCAGTGATTGCAGGCCCCTACTTACCTATGGCTACACCTTC
-	TRBV29-1	TRBJ1-1	-	CSVEWASGNTEAFF	TGCAGCGTTGAATGGGCCTCGGGGAACACTGAAGCTTTCTTT
TRBD1	TRBV7-6	TRBJ2-7	-	CASSRDRVPYEQYF	TGTGCCAGCAGCCGAGACAGGGTCCCCTACGAGCAGTACTTC
-	TRBV7-9	TRBJ2-4	few	CASSPRSGIWNEQYF	TGTGCCAGCAGCCCCCGGTCAGGGATCTGGAATGAGCAGTACTTC
-	TRBV3-1	TRBJ2-1	-	CASSQVAVEQFF	TGTGCCAGCAGCCAAGTGGCCGTTGAGCAGTTCTTC
-	TRBV11-3	TRBJ2-5	-	CASGTRDRNIQYF	TGTGCCAGCGGCACCAGAGACAGGAATATTCAGTACTTC
-	TRBV13	TRBJ1-2	few	CASSPDLRRGYNYGYTF	TGTGCCAGCAGCCCAGACCTTCGCCGGGGCTATAACTATGGCTACACCTTC
TRBD1	TRBV7-6	TRBJ2-7	few	CASSEGQVWYEQYF	TGTGCCAGCAGCGAGGGACAGGTTTGGTACGAGCAGTACTTC
-	TRBV5-5	TRBJ2-7	few	CASSWVPTRGNEQYF	TGTGCCAGCAGCTGGGTCCCAACAAGAGGGAACGAGCAGTACTTC
-	TRBV19	TRBJ2-6	few	CASSPQRSGANVLTF	TGTGCCAGTAGCCCCCAGCGGAGCGGGGCCAACGTCCTGACTTTC
-	TRBV29-1	TRBJ2-7	many	CSVADTPPYEQYF	TGCAGCGTTGCGGACACCCCGCCCTACGAGCAGTACTTC
-	TRBV5-6	TRBJ2-4	few	CASSLQGYKNIQYF	TGTGCCAGCAGCTTGCAGGGATACAAAAACATTCAGTACTTC
TRBD2	TRBV20-1	TRBJ2-5	many	CSARGGGVETQYF	TGCAGTGCTAGGGGCGGGGGGGTGGAGACCCAGTACTTC
-	TRBV10-3	TRBJ2-5	-	CAISYRADSPNQETQDF	TGTGCCATCAGCTACCGGGCAGACTCACCAAATCAAGAGACCCAGGACTTC
-	TRBV4-1	TRBJ1-5	-	CASSQEPGQNNQPQHF	TGCGCCAGCAGCCAAGAACCTGGACAGAACAACCAGCCCCAGCATTTT
TRBD1	TRBV4-1	TRBJ2-2	-	CASSQDWRDRVAGELFF	TGCGCCAGCAGCCAAGATTGGCGGGACAGGGTCGCCGGGGAGCTGTTTTTT
TRBD2	TRBV5-5	TRBJ2-5	-	CASSPLPGLAGGFQETQYF	TGTGCCAGCAGCCCCCTACCGGGACTAGCGGGGGGCTTCCAAGAGACCCAGTACTTC
TRBD1	TRBV7-6	TRBJ2-1	-	CASYAQGDNEQFF	TGTGCCAGCTACGCACAGGGGGACAATGAGCAGTTCTTC
TRBD2	TRBV9	TRBJ2-1	-	CASCVDSSGGAPFF	TGTGCCAGCTGCGTAGATTCGAGCGGGGGGGCGCCGTTCTTC
-	TRBV20-1	TRBJ1-4	-	CSALRTGEKLFF	TGCAGTGCTCTCCGCACAGGGGAAAAACTGTTTTTT
-	TRBV7-2	TRBJ2-2	-	CASSLAPSGYTGELFF	TGTGCCAGTAGCTTAGCGCCTAGTGGTTATACCGGGGAGCTGTTTTTT
-	TRBV12-3/TRBV12-4	TRBJ2-3	-	CASSLNGVGSGTDTQYF	TGTGCCAGCAGTCTTAACGGGGTAGGATCAGGAACAGATACGCAGTATTTT
-	TRBV12-3/TRBV12-4	TRBJ1-2	once	CASTSPGSGYTF	TGTGCCAGCACCTCACCAGGGTCCGGCTACACCTTC
-	TRBV7-2	TRBJ2-5	-	CASSLDSPVRGETQYF	TGTGCCAGCAGCTTAGATAGCCCTGTAAGAGGGGAGACCCAGTACTTC
TRBD1	TRBV11-3	TRBJ1-3	once	CASSTGQGNPGNTIYF	TGTGCCAGCAGCACCGGACAGGGGAACCCTGGAAACACCATATATTTT
TRBD2	TRBV4-1	TRBJ2-3	few	CASSSHPSGGYSADTQYF	TGCGCCAGCAGCTCGCATCCTAGCGGGGGGTATAGCGCAGATACGCAGTATTTT
-	TRBV30	TRBJ2-5	-	CAWTGGQETQYF	TGTGCCTGGACTGGTGGTCAAGAGACCCAGTACTTC
-	TRBV27	TRBJ2-1	-	CASSLVVRGDEQFF	TGTGCCAGCAGTTTAGTAGTCAGAGGGGATGAGCAGTTCTTC
-	TRBV4-1	TRBJ1-4	-	CASSQGRVVTNEKLFF	TGCGCCAGCAGCCAAGGCAGGGTGGTAACTAATGAAAAACTGTTTTTT
-	TRBV7-2	TRBJ2-1	once	CASSLAGGYAYNEQFF	TGTGCCAGCAGCTTGGCTGGGGGGTACGCCTACAATGAGCAGTTCTTC
TRBD2	TRBV4-3	TRBJ2-3	-	CTSSQTSGGPTDTQYF	TGCACCAGCAGCCAGACTAGCGGGGGACCTACAGATACGCAGTATTTT
TRBD1	TRBV9	TRBJ2-5	-	CASSVKDRDREETLYF	TGTGCCAGCAGCGTAAAGGATAGGGACAGAGAAGAGACCCTGTACTTC